The sequence of this T cell receptor beta chain was determined in a study of blood T cell repertoires in COVID-19. Clones were read by immunoSEQ multiplex PCR, and TCRdb kept only the in-frame ones, dropping some. The sample yields around 100,000 clones, 80% to 90% seen once. This clone was recorded once. The receptor was derived from a man aged 35-49 years with acute or convalescent COVID-19. Sequencing input: peripheral blood.

Here the CDR3 reads CASSQQTGVYGYTF. The CDR3 DNA reads TGCGCCAGCAGCCAACAGACAGGGGTCTATGGCTACACCTTC. The V and J genes are TRBV4-3 and TRBJ1-2, with 8 positions matching TRBD1. The V and J ends lost 2 bases and 4 bases, in that order; junction bases with no gene match: 3. The V gene's germline CDR1 is LGHNA and CDR2 YSLEER. The CDR3 extends over 14 amino acids.